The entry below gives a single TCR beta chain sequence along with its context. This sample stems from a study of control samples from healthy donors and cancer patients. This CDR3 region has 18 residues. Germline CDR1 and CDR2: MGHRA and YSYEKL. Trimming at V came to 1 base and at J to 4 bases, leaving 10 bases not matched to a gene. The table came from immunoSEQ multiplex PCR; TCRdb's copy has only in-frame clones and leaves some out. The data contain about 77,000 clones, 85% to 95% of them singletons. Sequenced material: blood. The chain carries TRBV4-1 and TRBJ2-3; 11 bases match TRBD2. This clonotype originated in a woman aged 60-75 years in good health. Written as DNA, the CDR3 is TGCGCCAGCAGCCAAGGGCCAACTAGCGGGAGTGGGGCAGATACGCAGTATTTT. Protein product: CASSQGPTSGSGADTQYF.